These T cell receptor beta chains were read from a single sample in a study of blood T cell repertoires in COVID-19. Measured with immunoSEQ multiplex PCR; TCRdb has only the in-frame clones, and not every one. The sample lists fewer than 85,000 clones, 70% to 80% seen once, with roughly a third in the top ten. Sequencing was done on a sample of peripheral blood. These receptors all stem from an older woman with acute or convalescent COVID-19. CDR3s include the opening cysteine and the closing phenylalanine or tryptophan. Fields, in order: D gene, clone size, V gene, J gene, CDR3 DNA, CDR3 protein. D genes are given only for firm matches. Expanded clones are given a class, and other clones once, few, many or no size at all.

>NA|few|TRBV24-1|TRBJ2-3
TGTGCCACCAGTGATTTGTCAGAAACAGATACGCAGTATTTT
CATSDLSETDTQYF
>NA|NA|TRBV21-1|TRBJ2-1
TGTGCCAGCAGCAAAAACGAAGGACAGCGTAACAATGAGCAGTTCTTC
CASSKNEGQRNNEQFF
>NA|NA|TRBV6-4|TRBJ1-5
TGTGCCAGCACCGGACGGGGGAAAAGATGTCAGCCCCAGCATTTT
CASTGRGKRCQPQHF
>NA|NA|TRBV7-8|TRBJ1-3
TGTGCCAGCAGCCCTCAGGGAATTCAATCTGGAAACACCATATATTTT
CASSPQGIQSGNTIYF
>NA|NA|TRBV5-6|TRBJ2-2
TGTGCCAGCAGCGAGACAACGAACACCGGGGAGCTGTTTTTT
CASSETTNTGELFF
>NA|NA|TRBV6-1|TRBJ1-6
TGTGCCAGCAGTGAGGGCAAAGATAATTCACCCCTCCACTTT
CASSEGKDNSPLHF
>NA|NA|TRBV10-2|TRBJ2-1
TGCGCCAGCACCGACGGGGGAAATCACAATGAGCAGTTCTTC
CASTDGGNHNEQFF
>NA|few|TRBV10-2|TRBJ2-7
TGCGCCAGCAGTGATAGAACAGAATACGAGCAGTACTTC
CASSDRTEYEQYF
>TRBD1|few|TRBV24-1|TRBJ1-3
TGTGCCACCAGTGATGTCACAGGGGAAGCTGGAAACACCATATATTTT
CATSDVTGEAGNTIYF
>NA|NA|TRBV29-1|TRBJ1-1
TGCAGCGTTATGGCAGGGGTTATGAACACTGAAGCTTTCTTT
CSVMAGVMNTEAFF
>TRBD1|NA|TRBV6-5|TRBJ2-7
TGTGCCAGCAGTTGGGCACAGGGGGTCTACGAGCAGTACTTC
CASSWAQGVYEQYF
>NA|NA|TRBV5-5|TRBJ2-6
TGTGCCAGCAGCTTGGGGGCGGGACGGGCCAACGTCCTGACTTTC
CASSLGAGRANVLTF
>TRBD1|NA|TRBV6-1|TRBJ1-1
TGTGCCAGCAGTGAAGCCGGGACAGGGCACACTGAAGCTTTCTTT
CASSEAGTGHTEAFF
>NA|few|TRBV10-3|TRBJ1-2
TGTGCCATCAGGGTGCGGGGAGGGAATGGCTACACCTTC
CAIRVRGGNGYTF
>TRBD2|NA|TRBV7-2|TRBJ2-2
TGTGCCAGCAGCTTAAAGACTAGCGGGGAGAACACCGGGGAGCTGTTTTTT
CASSLKTSGENTGELFF
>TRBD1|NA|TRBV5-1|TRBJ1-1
TGCGCCAGCAGCATACATGGACAGGGGAAGAACACTGAAGCTTTCTTT
CASSIHGQGKNTEAFF
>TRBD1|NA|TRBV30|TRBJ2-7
TGTGCCTGGAGTAAAGGGACAGCCGGCGAGCAGTACTTC
CAWSKGTAGEQYF
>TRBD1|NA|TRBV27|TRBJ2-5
TGTGCCAGCAGTCCCCAACAGGGGATCGGCCAAGAGACCCAGTACTTC
CASSPQQGIGQETQYF
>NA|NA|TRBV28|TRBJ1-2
TGTGCCAGCAGTCCCCTCGGGAGGGGTGATGGCTACACCTTC
CASSPLGRGDGYTF
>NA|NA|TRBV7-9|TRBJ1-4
TGTGCCAGCAGCTCCCCCCCAGTCGAAAAACTGTTTTTT
CASSSPPVEKLFF
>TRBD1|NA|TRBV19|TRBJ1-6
TGTGCCAGTAGAGACAGGGGTGGTTCACCCCTCCACTTT
CASRDRGGSPLHF
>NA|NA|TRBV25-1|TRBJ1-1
TGTGCCAGCAGGTGGCAGGGGCTCACTGAAGCTTTCTTT
CASRWQGLTEAFF
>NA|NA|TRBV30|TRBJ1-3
TGTGCCTGGAGCGACCAGGCAAGTACTGGAAACACCATATATTTT
CAWSDQASTGNTIYF
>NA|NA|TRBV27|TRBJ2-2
TGTGCCAGCAGTCGACATAGGAACACCGGGGAGCTGTTTTTT
CASSRHRNTGELFF
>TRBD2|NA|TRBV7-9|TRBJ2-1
TGTGCCAGCAGCATTTCCGGGACTAGCGTGTACAATGAGCAGTTCTTC
CASSISGTSVYNEQFF
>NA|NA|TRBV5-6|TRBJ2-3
TGTGCCAGCAGCTTAGGTTCAGGGAAATCAGATACGCAGTATTTT
CASSLGSGKSDTQYF
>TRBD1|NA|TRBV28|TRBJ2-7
TGTGCCAGCAGGTCGGACAGGCCGAGCGCGGGCGAGCAGTACTTC
CASRSDRPSAGEQYF
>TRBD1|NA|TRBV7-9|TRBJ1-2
TGTGCCAGCAGCCCCTTCAGCCGGGACAGGGGAGACGGCTACACCTTC
CASSPFSRDRGDGYTF
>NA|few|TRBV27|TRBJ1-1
TGTGCCAGCTGGGAAACAGGGTCGAACACTGAAGCTTTCTTT
CASWETGSNTEAFF
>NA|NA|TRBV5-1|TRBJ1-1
TGCGCCAGCAGTCTCGAGGAGAACACTGAAGCTTTCTTT
CASSLEENTEAFF
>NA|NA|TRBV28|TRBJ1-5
TGTGCCAGCAGTTTTGGGGAGGCGGTTGGTCAGCCCCAGCATTTT
CASSFGEAVGQPQHF
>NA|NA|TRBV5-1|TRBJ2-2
TGCGCCAGCAGCCCGAGGCGACTCGCGAACACCGGGGAGCTGTTTTTT
CASSPRRLANTGELFF